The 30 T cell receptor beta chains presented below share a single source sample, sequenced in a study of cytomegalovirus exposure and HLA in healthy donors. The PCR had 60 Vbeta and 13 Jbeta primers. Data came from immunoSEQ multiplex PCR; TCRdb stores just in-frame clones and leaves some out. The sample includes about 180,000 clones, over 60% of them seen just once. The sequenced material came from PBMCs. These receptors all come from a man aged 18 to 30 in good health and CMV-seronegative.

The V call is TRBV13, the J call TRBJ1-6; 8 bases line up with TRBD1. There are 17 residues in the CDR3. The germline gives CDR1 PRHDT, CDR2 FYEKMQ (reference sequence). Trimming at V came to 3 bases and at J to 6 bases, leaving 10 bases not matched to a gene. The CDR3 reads CASSFLPLDRANSPLHF. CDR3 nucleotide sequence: TGTGCCAGCAGCTTCCTCCCCCTGGACAGGGCTAATTCACCCCTCCACTTT.

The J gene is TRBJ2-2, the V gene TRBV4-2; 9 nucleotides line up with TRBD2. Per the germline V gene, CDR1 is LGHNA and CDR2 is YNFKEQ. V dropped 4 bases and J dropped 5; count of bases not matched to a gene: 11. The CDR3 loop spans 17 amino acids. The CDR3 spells CASSLGTRRGGTGELFF. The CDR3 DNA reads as TGTGCCAGCAGCCTTGGGACTAGGCGGGGGGGGACCGGGGAGCTGTTTTTT.

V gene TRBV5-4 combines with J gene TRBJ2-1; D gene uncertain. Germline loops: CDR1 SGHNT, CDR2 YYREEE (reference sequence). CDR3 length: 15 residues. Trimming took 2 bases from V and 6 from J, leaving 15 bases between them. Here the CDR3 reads CASSLIGSSANEQFF. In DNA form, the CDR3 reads TGTGCCAGCAGCTTAATCGGGTCCTCAGCCAATGAGCAGTTCTTC.

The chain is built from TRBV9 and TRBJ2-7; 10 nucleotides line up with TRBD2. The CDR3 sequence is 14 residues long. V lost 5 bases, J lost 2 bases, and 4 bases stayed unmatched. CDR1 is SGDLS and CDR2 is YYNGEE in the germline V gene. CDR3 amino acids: CASSPSGRPYEQYF. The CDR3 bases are TGTGCCAGCAGTCCTAGCGGGAGACCCTACGAGCAGTACTTC.

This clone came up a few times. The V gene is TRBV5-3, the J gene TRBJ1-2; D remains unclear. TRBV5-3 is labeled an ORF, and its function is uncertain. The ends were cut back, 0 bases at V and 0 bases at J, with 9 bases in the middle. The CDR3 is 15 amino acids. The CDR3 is CARSLGQRPNYGYTF. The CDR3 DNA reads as TGTGCCAGAAGCTTGGGGCAGAGGCCTAACTATGGCTACACCTTC.

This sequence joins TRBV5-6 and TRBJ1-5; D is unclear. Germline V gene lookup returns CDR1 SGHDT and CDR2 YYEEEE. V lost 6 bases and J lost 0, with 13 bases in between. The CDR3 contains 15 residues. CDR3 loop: CASKSGTLSNQPQHF. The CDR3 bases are TGTGCCAGCAAGAGCGGAACCCTTAGCAATCAGCCCCAGCATTTT.

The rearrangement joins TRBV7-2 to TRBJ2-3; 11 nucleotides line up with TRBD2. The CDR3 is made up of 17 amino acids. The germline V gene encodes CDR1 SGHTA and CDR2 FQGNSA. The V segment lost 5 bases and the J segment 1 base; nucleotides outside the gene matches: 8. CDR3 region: CASSPTSGGYRTDTQYF. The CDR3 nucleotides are TGTGCCAGCAGCCCAACTAGCGGGGGCTACCGCACAGATACGCAGTATTTT.

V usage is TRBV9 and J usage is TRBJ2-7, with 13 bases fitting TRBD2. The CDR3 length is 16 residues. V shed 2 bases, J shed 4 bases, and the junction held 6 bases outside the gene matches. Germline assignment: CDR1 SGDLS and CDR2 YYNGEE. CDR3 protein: CASSVHPGLAGYEQYF. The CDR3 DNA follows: TGTGCCAGCAGCGTCCATCCGGGACTAGCGGGGTACGAGCAGTACTTC.

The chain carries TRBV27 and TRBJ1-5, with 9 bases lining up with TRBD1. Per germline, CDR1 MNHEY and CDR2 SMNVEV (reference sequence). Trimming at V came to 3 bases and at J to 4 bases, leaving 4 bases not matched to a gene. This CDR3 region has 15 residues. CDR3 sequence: CASSFSGTGNQPQHF. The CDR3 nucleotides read TGTGCCAGCAGTTTTTCGGGGACAGGGAATCAGCCCCAGCATTTT.

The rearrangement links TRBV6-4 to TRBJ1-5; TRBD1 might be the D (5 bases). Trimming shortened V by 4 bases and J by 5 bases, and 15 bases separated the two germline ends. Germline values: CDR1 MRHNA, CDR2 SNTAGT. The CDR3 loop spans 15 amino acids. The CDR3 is CASSVRGVVHQPQHF. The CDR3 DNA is TGTGCCAGCAGTGTACGGGGGGTGGTTCATCAGCCCCAGCATTTT.

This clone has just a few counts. CDR3 sequence: CASSLDRGTWQPQHF. The DNA for the CDR3 is TGTGCCAGCAGCTTAGACAGGGGGACGTGGCAGCCCCAGCATTTT. The chain has TRBV7-2 and TRBJ1-5; the match to TRBD1 covers 8 bases. The trim removed 1 base at V and 7 bases at J, leaving 6 bases unmatched. The germline gives CDR1 SGHTA, CDR2 FQGNSA. This CDR3 region has 15 residues.

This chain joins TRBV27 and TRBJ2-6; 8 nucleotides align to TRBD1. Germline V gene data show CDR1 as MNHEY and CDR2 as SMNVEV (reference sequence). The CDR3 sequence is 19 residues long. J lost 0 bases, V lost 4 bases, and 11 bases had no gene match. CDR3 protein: CASSSTRQGLASGANVLTF. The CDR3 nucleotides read TGTGCCAGCAGTTCAACTCGACAGGGGCTAGCCTCTGGGGCCAACGTCCTGACTTTC. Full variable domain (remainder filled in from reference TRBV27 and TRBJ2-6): EAQVTQNPRYLITVTGKKLTVTCSQNMNHEYMSWYRQDPGLGLRQIYYSMNVEVTDKGDVPEGYKVSRKEKRNFPLILESPSPNQTSLYFCASSSTRQGLASGANVLTFGAGSRLTVL.

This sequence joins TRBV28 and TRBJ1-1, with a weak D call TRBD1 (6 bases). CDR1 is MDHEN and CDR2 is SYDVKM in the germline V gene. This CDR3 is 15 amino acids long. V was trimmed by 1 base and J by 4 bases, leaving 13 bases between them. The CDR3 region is CASSLYGGPGTEAFF. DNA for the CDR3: TGTGCCAGCAGTTTATACGGGGGGCCGGGCACTGAAGCTTTCTTT. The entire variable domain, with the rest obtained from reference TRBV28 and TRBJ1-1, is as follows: DVKVTQSSRYLVKRTGEKVFLECVQDMDHENMFWYRQDPGLGLRLIYFSYDVKMKEKGDIPEGYSVSREKKERFSLILESASTNQTSMYLCASSLYGGPGTEAFFGQGTRLTVV.

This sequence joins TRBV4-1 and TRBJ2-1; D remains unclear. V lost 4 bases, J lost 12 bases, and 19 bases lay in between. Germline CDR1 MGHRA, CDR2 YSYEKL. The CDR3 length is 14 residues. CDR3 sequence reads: CASSPTARAVWQFF. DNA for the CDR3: TGCGCCAGCAGCCCTACTGCTCGTGCGGTTTGGCAGTTCTTC.

CDR3 DNA: TGTGCCAGCAGTGAAGTGGGGGGAACCCCCCATGAGCAGTTCTTC. Translation gives CASSEVGGTPHEQFF. The chain combines TRBV6-1 with TRBJ2-1; a possible D gene is TRBD2 (6 bases). This CDR3 region has 15 residues. Between the trimmed V and J ends, which lost 1 base and 8 bases, there was a span of 15 bases. The germline V gene has CDR1 MNHNS and CDR2 SASEGT.

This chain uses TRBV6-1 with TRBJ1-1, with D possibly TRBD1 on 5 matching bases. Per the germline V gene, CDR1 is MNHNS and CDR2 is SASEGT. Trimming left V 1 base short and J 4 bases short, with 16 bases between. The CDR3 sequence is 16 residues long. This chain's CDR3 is CASSEVDDSPPTEAFF. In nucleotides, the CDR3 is TGTGCCAGCAGTGAAGTAGACGACAGTCCCCCCACTGAAGCTTTCTTT.

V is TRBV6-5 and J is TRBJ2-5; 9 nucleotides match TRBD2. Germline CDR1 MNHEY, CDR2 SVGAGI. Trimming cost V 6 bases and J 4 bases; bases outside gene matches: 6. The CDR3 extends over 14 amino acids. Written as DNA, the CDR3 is TGTGCCAGCAGCCGTAGCGGGAGTTTAGAGACCCAGTACTTC. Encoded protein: CASSRSGSLETQYF.

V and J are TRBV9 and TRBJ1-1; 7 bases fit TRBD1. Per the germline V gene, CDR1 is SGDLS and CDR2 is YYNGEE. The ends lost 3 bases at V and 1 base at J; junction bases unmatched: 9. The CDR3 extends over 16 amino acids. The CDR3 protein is CASSAPSGQTNTEAFF. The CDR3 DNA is TGTGCCAGCAGCGCTCCATCGGGACAGACGAACACTGAAGCTTTCTTT. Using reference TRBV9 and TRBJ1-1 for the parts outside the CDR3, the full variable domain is DSGVTQTPKHLITATGQRVTLRCSPRSGDLSVYWYQQSLDQGLQFLIQYYNGEERAKGNILERFSAQQFPDLHSELNLSSLELGDSALYFCASSAPSGQTNTEAFFGQGTRLTVV.

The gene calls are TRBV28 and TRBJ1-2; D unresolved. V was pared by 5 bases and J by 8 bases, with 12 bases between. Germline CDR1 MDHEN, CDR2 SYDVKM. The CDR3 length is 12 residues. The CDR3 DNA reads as TGTGCCAGCAGTCCCTTAGTGAGGGGCTACACCTTC. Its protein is CASSPLVRGYTF.

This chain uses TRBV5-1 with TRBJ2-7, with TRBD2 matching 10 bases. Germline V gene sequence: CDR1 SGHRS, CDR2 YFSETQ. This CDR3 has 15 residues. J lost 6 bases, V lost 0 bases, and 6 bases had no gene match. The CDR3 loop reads CASSLELAGVIEQYF. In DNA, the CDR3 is TGCGCCAGCAGCTTGGAGCTAGCGGGAGTAATCGAGCAGTACTTC.

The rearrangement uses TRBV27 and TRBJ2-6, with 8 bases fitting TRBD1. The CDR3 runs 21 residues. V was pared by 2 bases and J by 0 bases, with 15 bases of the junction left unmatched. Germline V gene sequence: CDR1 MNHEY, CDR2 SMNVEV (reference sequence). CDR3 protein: CASSLRAGGPPRSSGANVLTF. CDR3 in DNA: TGTGCCAGCAGTTTACGGGCAGGGGGCCCCCCCCGGAGCTCTGGGGCCAACGTCCTGACTTTC.

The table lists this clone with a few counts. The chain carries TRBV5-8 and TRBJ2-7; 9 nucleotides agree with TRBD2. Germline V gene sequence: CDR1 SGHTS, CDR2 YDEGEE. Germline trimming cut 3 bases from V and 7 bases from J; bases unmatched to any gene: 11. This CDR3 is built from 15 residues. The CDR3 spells CASSYGLARVGEQYF. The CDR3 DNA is TGTGCCAGCAGCTACGGACTAGCGCGGGTTGGGGAGCAGTACTTC.

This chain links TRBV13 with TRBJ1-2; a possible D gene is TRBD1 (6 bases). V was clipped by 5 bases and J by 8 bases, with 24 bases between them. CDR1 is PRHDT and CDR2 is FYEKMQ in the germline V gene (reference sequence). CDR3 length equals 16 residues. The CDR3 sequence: CASSQKGQPRIGGYTF. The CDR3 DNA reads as TGTGCCAGCAGCCAGAAAGGACAGCCCCGAATTGGAGGCTACACCTTC.

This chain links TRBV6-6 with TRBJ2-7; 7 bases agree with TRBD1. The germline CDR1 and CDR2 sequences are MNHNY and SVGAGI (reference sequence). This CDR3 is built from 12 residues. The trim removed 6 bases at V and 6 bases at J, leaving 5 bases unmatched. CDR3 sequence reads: CASSQTGPEQYF. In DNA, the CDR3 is TGTGCCAGCAGCCAGACAGGGCCCGAGCAGTACTTC.

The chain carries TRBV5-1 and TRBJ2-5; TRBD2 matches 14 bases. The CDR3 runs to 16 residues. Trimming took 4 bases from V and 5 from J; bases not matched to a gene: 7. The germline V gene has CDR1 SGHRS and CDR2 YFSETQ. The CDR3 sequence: CASSPRTSGRWETQYF. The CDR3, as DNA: TGCGCCAGCAGCCCACGGACTAGCGGGAGGTGGGAGACCCAGTACTTC.

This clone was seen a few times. The DNA of the CDR3 is TGTGCCAGTAGTACCTCGGGGGGTACGAACACTGAAGCTTTCTTT. Translating it yields CASSTSGGTNTEAFF. J is TRBJ1-1 and V is TRBV19, with D possibly matching TRBD1 (5 bases). V was cut by 4 bases and J by 1 base, with 13 bases left in between. CDR1 is LNHDA and CDR2 is SQIVND in the germline V gene (reference sequence). This CDR3 is 15 amino acids long.

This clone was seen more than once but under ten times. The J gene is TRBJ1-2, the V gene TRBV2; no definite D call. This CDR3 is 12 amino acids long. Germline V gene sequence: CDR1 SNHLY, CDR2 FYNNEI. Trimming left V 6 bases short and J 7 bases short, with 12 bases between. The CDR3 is CASRGRVFGYTF. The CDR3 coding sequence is TGTGCCAGCAGAGGTCGGGTCTTTGGCTACACCTTC.

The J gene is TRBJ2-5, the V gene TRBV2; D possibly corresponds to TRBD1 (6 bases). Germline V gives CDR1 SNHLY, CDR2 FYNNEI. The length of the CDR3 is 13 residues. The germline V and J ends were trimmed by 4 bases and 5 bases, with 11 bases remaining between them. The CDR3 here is CASSGGGHETQYF. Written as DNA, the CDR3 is TGTGCCAGCAGTGGTGGGGGACATGAGACCCAGTACTTC.

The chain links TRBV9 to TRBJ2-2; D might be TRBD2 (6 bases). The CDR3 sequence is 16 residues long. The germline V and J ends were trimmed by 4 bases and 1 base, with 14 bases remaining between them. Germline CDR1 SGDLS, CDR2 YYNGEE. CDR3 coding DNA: TGTGCCAGCAGCTCCGGAGGGGCGGGGAACACCGGGGAGCTGTTTTTT. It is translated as CASSSGGAGNTGELFF. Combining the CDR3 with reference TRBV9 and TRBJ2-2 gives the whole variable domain DSGVTQTPKHLITATGQRVTLRCSPRSGDLSVYWYQQSLDQGLQFLIQYYNGEERAKGNILERFSAQQFPDLHSELNLSSLELGDSALYFCASSSGGAGNTGELFFGEGSRLTVL.

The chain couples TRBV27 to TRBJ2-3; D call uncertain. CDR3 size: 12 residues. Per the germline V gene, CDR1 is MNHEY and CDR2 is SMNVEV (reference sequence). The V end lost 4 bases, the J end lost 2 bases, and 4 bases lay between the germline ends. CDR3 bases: TGTGCCAGCAGTTCCAACACAGATACGCAGTATTTT. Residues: CASSSNTDTQYF.